This record covers a single TCR beta chain. CDR3 length: 16 amino acids. Trimming took 7 bases from V and 0 from J, leaving 15 bases between them. Germline V gene sequence: CDR1 LNHDA, CDR2 SQIVND (reference sequence). This specimen belongs to a study of shared clonotypes between healthy human individuals. Study-level background: Three plates each covered CD4 naive and memory; CD8 naive two, CD8 memory one.

Clones were sequenced by immunoSEQ multiplex PCR, and TCRdb holds only the in-frame ones, with some missing. The table records about a million clones, approximately 80% of them present only once. From CD4+ cells came CD45RA+ naive and CD45RA-negative memory subsets. The rearrangement joins TRBV19 to TRBJ2-2, with D possibly TRBD2 on 6 matching bases. The receptor comes from a man younger than 30 in good health. Some clones in this sample may be carry-over from other donors' samples. The sample consisted of memory CD4+ T cells from PBMCs. The subset was: CD45RA-negative fraction. Written as DNA, the CDR3 is TGTGCCAGTACCCCACCCGGGACTTCGAACACCGGGGAGCTGTTTTTT. This sequence encodes CASTPPGTSNTGELFF.